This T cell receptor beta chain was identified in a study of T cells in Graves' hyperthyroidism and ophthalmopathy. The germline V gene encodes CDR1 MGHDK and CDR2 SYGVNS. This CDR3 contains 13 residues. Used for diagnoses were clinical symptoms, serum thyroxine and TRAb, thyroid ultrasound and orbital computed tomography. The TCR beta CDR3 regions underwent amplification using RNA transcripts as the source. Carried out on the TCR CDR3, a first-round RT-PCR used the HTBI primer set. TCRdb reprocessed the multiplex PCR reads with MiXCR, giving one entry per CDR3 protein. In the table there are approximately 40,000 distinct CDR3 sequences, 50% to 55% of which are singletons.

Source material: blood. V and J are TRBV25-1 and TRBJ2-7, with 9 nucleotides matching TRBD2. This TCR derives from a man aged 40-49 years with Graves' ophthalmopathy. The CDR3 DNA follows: TGTGCTAGAGGGGCTAGCGGGGTCTCAGGGCAGTACTTC. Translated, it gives CARGASGVSGQYF.